The following is a T cell receptor beta chain sequence with its context. Its target is not known. Indicated treatment: approximately 18 received Ad26.COV2.S at low or high dose, single or two shots; five or six received placebo; per-sample allocation not given. The samples were gathered on day 63 after the first injection of vaccine or placebo. The germline V gene has CDR1 LGHNA and CDR2 YSLEER. The CDR3 consists of 19 residues. Trimming took off 0 bases at V and 2 bases at J, with 17 bases between the two ends. Generated by immunoSEQ multiplex PCR, the TCRdb table keeps only in-frame clones and is missing some. The table lists roughly 420,000 clones, 80% to 90% of them singletons. The sample belongs to a study of Ad26.COV2.S vaccination and SARS-CoV-2 variants. Study-level findings and limits: Vaccinees displayed broader spike-specific TCR repertoires than placebo recipients.

The source material was peripheral blood, sampled in a trial of Ad26.COV2.S vaccine versus placebo. This TCR derives from a person between 18 and 60 years old who received the Ad26.COV2.S COVID-19 vaccine or a placebo. This chain links TRBV4-3 with TRBJ2-6, with D perhaps TRBD2 (7 bases). The CDR3 is CASSQESWGGGPGANVLTF. The CDR3, as DNA: TGCGCCAGCAGCCAAGAAAGCTGGGGAGGGGGTCCTGGGGCCAACGTCCTGACTTTC.